The 5 T cell receptor beta chains below were found in one sample sequenced in a study of blood T cell repertoires in COVID-19. Sequencing was performed with immunoSEQ multiplex PCR; in TCRdb, only in-frame clones are kept and a portion is missing. The table has under 300,000 clones, over 75% seen once. The material sequenced was peripheral blood. All receptors come from a man aged 25-45 years who had recovered from COVID-19.

The gene calls are TRBV19 and TRBJ1-5, with 7 bases that match TRBD1. Germline CDR1 reads LNHDA; CDR2 reads SQIVND (reference sequence). The CDR3 contains 14 residues. With 7 bases clipped from V and 3 bases from J, the junction kept 6 bases outside the gene matches. CDR3 DNA sequence: TGTGCCAGTACCGAGACAGGGTTCAATCAGCCCCAGCATTTT. It translates to CASTETGFNQPQHF.

The rearrangement uses TRBV14 and TRBJ2-7; TRBD1 might be the D (5 bases). This CDR3 has 13 amino acids. V lost 4 bases and J 4 bases, leaving 11 bases between the germline ends. Germline V CDR1 and CDR2: SGHDN, FVKESK. CDR3 DNA sequence: TGTGCCAGCAGCCTCATTCAGGGTTACGAGCAGTACTTC. This gives the protein CASSLIQGYEQYF. The full variable domain, its missing parts supplied by reference TRBV14 and TRBJ2-7, is EAGVTQFPSHSVIEKGQTVTLRCDPISGHDNLYWYRRVMGKEIKFLLHFVKESKQDESGMPNNRFLAERTGGTYSTLKVQPAELEDSGVYFCASSLIQGYEQYFGPGTRLTVT.

The chain links TRBV15 to TRBJ1-1; D remains ambiguous. The CDR3 length is 13 residues. V was pared by 1 base and J by 3 bases, with 6 bases between. Germline assignment: CDR1 LNHNV and CDR2 YYDKDF (reference sequence). CDR3 protein: CATSRVIDTEAFF. CDR3 nucleotide sequence: TGTGCCACCAGCAGAGTAATTGACACTGAAGCTTTCTTT.

The V call is TRBV6-5, the J call TRBJ2-6; 8 nucleotides align to TRBD1. From germline, CDR1 is MNHEY and CDR2 SVGAGI. This CDR3 is built from 15 residues. V trimming: 11 bases; J trimming: 2 bases; junction bases outside the gene matches: 8. DNA of the CDR3: TGTGCCTCTCTGACAGGGGTGACTGGGGCCAACGTCCTGACTTTC. It specifies CASLTGVTGANVLTF.

The chain carries TRBV5-1 and TRBJ2-5; TRBD1 agrees at 10 bases. Germline CDR1 reads SGHRS; CDR2 reads YFSETQ. CDR3 length: 15 residues. Trimming at V came to 2 bases and at J to 4 bases, leaving 5 bases not matched to a gene. The CDR3 here is CASSFSRDRGETQYF. The DNA for the CDR3 is TGCGCCAGCAGCTTCTCACGGGACAGGGGAGAGACCCAGTACTTC.